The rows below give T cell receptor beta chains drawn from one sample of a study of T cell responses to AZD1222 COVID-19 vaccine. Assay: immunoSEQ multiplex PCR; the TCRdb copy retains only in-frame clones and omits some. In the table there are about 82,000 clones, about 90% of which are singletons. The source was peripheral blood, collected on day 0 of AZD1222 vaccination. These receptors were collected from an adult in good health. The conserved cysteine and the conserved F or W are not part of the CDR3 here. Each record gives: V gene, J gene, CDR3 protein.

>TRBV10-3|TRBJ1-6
AISESPSSPLH
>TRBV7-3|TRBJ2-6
ASSFIGANVLT
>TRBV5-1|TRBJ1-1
ASSSPSRQGAMNTEAF
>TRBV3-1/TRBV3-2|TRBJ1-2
ASSHRAVNYGYT
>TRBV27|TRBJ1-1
ASRDKTEAF
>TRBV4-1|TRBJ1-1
ASSQDLGRAEAF
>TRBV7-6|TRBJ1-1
ASSLFTQGITEAF
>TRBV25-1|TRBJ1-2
ASTREGLDYT
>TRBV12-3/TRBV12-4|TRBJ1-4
ASRTNYNEKLF
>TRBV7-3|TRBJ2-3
ASSLTAAGGPDTQY
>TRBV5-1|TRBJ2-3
ASSGWTGRTDTQY
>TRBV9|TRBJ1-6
ASSVGGDLLNLH
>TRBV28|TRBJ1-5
ASSSPTLRNQPQH
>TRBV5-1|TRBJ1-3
ASTPGSSGPGGNTIY
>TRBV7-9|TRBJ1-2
ASSLGGTYDYGYT
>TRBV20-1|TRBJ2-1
SAIESGANNEQF
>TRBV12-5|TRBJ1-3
ASGLAGNTIY
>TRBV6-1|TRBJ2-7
ASSEARTN
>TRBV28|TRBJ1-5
ASSPHRSTGMRNQPQH
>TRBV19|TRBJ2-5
ASSINGGETQY
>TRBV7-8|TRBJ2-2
ASRENTGELF
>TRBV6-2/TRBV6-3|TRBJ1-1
ASSWGNTEAF
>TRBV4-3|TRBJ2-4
ASSQDKGFGNIQY
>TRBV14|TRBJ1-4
ASSHRAEKLF
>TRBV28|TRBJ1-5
ASSPLGGTNQPQH
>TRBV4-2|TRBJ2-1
ASSQDPTYNEQF
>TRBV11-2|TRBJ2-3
ASSFVSGGGSDTQY
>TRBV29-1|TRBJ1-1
SGVWAMNTEAF
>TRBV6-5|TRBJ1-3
ATSATDSGNTIY
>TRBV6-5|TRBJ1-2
ASMNGQGYGYT
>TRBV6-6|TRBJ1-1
ASSRQGANTEAF
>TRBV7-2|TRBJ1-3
ASSPAHQWALEGNTIY
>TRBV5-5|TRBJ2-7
ASSHSGDAEQY
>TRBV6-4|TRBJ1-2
ASRGQGSGYT
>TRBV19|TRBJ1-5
ASSIKTHNQPQH
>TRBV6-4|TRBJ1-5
ASNDRAQPQH
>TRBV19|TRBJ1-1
ASTRTGLNTEAF
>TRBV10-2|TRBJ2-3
ASSASGGPSTDTQY
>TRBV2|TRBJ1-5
ASSEYRYSNQPQH
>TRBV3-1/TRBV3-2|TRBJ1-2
ASSQAVLPGHGYT
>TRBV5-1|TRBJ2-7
ASSLQGQGGEQY
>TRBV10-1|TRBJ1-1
ASSEQGNTEAF
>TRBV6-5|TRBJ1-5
ASRLRRYSNQPQH
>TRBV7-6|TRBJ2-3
ASSLAPSGGPDTQY
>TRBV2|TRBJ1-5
ASSGTGNMGNQPQH
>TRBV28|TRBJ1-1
ASSSTLNTEAF
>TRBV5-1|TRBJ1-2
ASSLETIYGYT
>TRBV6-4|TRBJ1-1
ASSETGNGVTEAF
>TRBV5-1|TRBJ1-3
ASSLVFSPTSGNTIY
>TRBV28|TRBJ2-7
ASSHTPDSSYEQY
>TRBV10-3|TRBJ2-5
AISVTGGRETQY
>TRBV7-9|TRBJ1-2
ASSAFGTELFYGYT
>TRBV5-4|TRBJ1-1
ASSLGGNRMNTEAF
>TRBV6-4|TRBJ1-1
ASSAMSGTEAF
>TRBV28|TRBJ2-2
ASSLAGGTGELF